Below, 28 T cell receptor beta chains from the same sample are listed, as sequenced in a study of T cells in Graves' hyperthyroidism and ophthalmopathy (dated by TCRdb to 2018 to 2020). The library was produced with multiplex PCR. Sequencing was carried out with an Illumina HiSeq 2000. Amplification of TCR beta CDR3 regions was carried out from RNA transcripts. The TCR CDR3 was subjected to a first round of RT-PCR using the HTBI primer set and the Qiagen OneStep RT-PCR kit. Using fastp trimming at Q25 and MiXCR clonotype assembly, TCRdb reanalyzed the public sequencing data and kept in-frame beta chains. Rows matching on CDR3 protein sequence are summarized as one entry with the most common DNA and genes. The sample has about 580,000 distinct CDR3 sequences on record, approximately 15% of them singletons. About 5.8% of the sample lies in the top ten. The sequenced sample was blood. The origin of the receptors is a woman aged 25-40 years with Graves' hyperthyroidism that later progressed to Graves' ophthalmopathy.

The chain carries TRBV4-3 and TRBJ1-6; 7 positions agree with TRBD1. The CDR3 runs to 16 residues. V shed 8 bases, J shed 5 bases, and the junction held 12 bases outside the gene matches. The V gene's germline CDR1 is LGHNA and CDR2 YSLEER. CDR3 loop: CASSLSGQLHNSPLHF. The CDR3 DNA reads as TGCGCCAGCTCCTTATCGGGACAGCTTCATAATTCACCCCTCCACTTT.

As to this clonotype: A much larger clone lies one base from this, so it may be a read error. J is TRBJ2-1 and V is TRBV6-2 or TRBV6-3, with D possibly called TRBD1 or TRBD2 (6 bases each). Trimming pared 6 bases from V and 4 bases from J, leaving 16 bases between. Germline assignment: CDR1 MNHEY and CDR2 SVGEGT. The length of the CDR3 is 15 residues. This CDR3 is CASRSLGGFYNEQFF. The CDR3, as DNA: TGTGCCAGCAGATCATTGGGGGGCTTTTACAATGAGCAGTTCTTC.

This clonotype was detected many times. This chain uses TRBV12-3 or TRBV12-4 with TRBJ2-5, with 9 bases aligning to TRBD1. The CDR3 spans 15 residues. Unmatched junction bases numbered 10, after V lost 4 bases and J lost 7 bases. The CDR3 nucleotides are TGTGCCAGCAGTTCACAACCGGACAGGGGAGGGACCCAGTACTTC. It translates to CASSSQPDRGGTQYF.

This clonotype has a count of ten or more. The rearrangement links TRBV19 to TRBJ1-2; D ambiguous. The germline CDR1 and CDR2 sequences are LNHDA and SQIVND (reference sequence). The CDR3 contains 14 residues. V lost 3 bases to trimming and J lost 6 bases, with 14 bases between them. The CDR3 DNA sequence: TGTGCCAGTAGTATTCAACAAGGGTCGAATGGCTACACCTTC. Protein product: CASSIQQGSNGYTF.

The sample holds a few counts of this clonotype. The V gene is TRBV9, the J gene TRBJ2-2; D might be TRBD2 (5 bases). From germline, CDR1 is SGDLS and CDR2 YYNGEE. V dropped 4 bases and J dropped 3 bases, with 13 bases sitting between them. The CDR3 has 15 amino acids. In DNA form, the CDR3 reads TGTGCCAGCAGCCCATACCCCGGGGACACCGGGGAGCTGTTTTTT. Residues: CASSPYPGDTGELFF.

This clonotype was observed many times. The rearrangement links TRBV6-1 to TRBJ2-5; D possibly corresponds to TRBD1 (6 bases). Per germline, CDR1 MNHNS and CDR2 SASEGT. V dropped 5 bases and J dropped 5 bases, with 15 bases sitting between them. This CDR3 has 14 residues. The CDR3: CASSPRGGRETQYF. The CDR3 DNA reads TGTGCCAGCAGTCCCCGAGGGGGTCGGGAGACCCAGTACTTC.

The V and J genes are TRBV3-1 and TRBJ2-2; D unresolved. This CDR3 comprises 14 residues. V dropped 4 bases and J dropped 1 base, with 7 bases sitting between them. The germline V gene has CDR1 LGHDT and CDR2 YNNKEL (reference sequence). CDR3 sequence (DNA): TGTGCCAGCAGCCCCAACAGGAACACCGGGGAGCTGTTTTTT. This sequence encodes CASSPNRNTGELFF.

The V gene is TRBV2, the J gene TRBJ2-7, with 9 positions matching TRBD2. V shed 7 bases and J 3 bases; nucleotides not matched to a gene: 13. CDR1 SNHLY and CDR2 FYNNEI come from the germline V gene. The CDR3 loop spans 16 amino acids. DNA for the CDR3: TGTGCCAGCATCGTCTTAGCGGGAGATCCCATCTACGAGCAGTACTTC. Protein product: CASIVLAGDPIYEQYF.

V gene TRBV7-9 combines with J gene TRBJ2-4; D may be TRBD2 (5 bases). The V end was cut by 1 base, the J end by 9 bases, with 10 bases between. Germline CDR1 and CDR2: SEHNR and FQNEAQ (reference sequence). This CDR3 has 13 amino acids. This chain's CDR3 is CASSLDLALIQYF. CDR3 nucleotides: TGTGCCAGCAGCTTAGATCTAGCTCTCATTCAGTACTTC.

This clonotype was seen many times. The rearrangement joins TRBV3-1 to TRBJ2-1; 7 bases match TRBD1. After removal of 2 bases from V and 4 bases from J, the junction contained 8 bases not matched to a gene. Germline CDR1 reads LGHDT; CDR2 reads YNNKEL (reference sequence). This CDR3 contains 16 residues. The CDR3 DNA reads as TGTGCCAGCAGCCAACAAGACCGGGACAGATACAATGAGCAGTTCTTC. Amino acid sequence: CASSQQDRDRYNEQFF.

This clonotype was recorded many times. The chain links TRBV30 to TRBJ2-2; maybe TRBD2 (6 bases). The CDR3 length is 14 residues. Germline assignment: CDR1 GTSNPN and CDR2 SVGIG (reference sequence). The germline V and J ends were trimmed by 4 bases and 4 bases, with 13 bases remaining between them. DNA of the CDR3: TGTGCCTGGAAATTCGGAGGGCCCACCGGGGAGCTGTTTTTT. Translation gives CAWKFGGPTGELFF. The entire variable domain, with the rest obtained from reference TRBV30 and TRBJ2-2, is as follows: SQTIHQWPATLVQPVGSPLSLECTVEGTSNPNLYWYRQAAGRGLQLLFYSVGIGQISSEVPQNLSASRPQDRQFILSSKKLLLSDSGFYLCAWKFGGPTGELFFGEGSRLTVL.

V usage is TRBV19 and J usage is TRBJ2-3; D is possibly TRBD2 (5 bases). The CDR3 runs to 14 residues. V was pared by 3 bases and J by 2 bases, with 9 bases between. CDR1 and CDR2 from the germline V gene are LNHDA and SQIVND (reference sequence). The CDR3 sequence: CASSIQRPTDTQYF. CDR3 sequence (DNA): TGTGCCAGTAGTATCCAGCGGCCCACAGATACGCAGTATTTT.

This clonotype was counted many times. V and J are TRBV3-1 and TRBJ2-1; no definite D call. This CDR3 spans 15 amino acids. CDR1 and CDR2 from the germline V gene are LGHDT and YNNKEL (reference sequence). V was pared by 1 base and J by 7 bases, with 14 bases between. The CDR3 DNA is TGTGCCAGCAGCCAAGTCGAGCAGATCAGGAATGAGCAGTTCTTC. Translating gives CASSQVEQIRNEQFF.

J is TRBJ1-1 and V is TRBV2; D remains ambiguous. Germline CDR1 SNHLY, CDR2 FYNNEI. The CDR3 is 15 amino acids. V was pared by 1 base and J by 2 bases, with 11 bases between. CDR3 DNA sequence: TGTGCCAGCAGTGAAGGGCCAGGTAGAAACACTGAAGCTTTCTTT. Amino acids: CASSEGPGRNTEAFF.

The sample holds a few counts of this clonotype. V gene TRBV6-5 combines with J gene TRBJ1-6; possible D gene TRBD1, 5 bases. The CDR3 consists of 14 residues. Trimming took off 2 bases at V and 8 bases at J, with 10 bases between the two ends. Germline-derived CDR1 and CDR2 are MNHEY and SVGAGI. As DNA, the CDR3 is TGTGCCAGCAGTTACGGGACTGACTATTCACCCCTCCACTTT. Its translation: CASSYGTDYSPLHF.

As for this clonotype: One end of the junction does not line up with germline, which may come from a read error. The CDR3 DNA is TGTGCCAGCAGTTTCCCCGAGCAGTGCTTC. Translated, it gives CASSFPEQCF. V usage is TRBV27 and J usage is TRBJ2-7; D gene ambiguous. Germline loops: CDR1 MNHEY, CDR2 SMNVEV (reference sequence). The length of the CDR3 is 10 residues.

This clonotype was seen at least ten times. The chain is built from TRBV18 and TRBJ2-1; tentatively, D is TRBD1 (6 bases). Germline lookup yields CDR1 KGHSH and CDR2 LQKENI. The CDR3 runs 14 residues. The V gene lost 5 bases and the J gene lost 3 bases, with 11 bases spanning the gap. CDR3 residues: CASSFQGYYNEQFF. The CDR3 DNA follows: TGTGCCAGCTCATTTCAGGGGTACTACAATGAGCAGTTCTTC. The full variable domain, its missing parts supplied by reference TRBV18 and TRBJ2-1, is NAGVMQNPRHLVRRRGQEARLRCSPMKGHSHVYWYRQLPEEGLKFMVYLQKENIIDESGMPKERFSAEFPKEGPSILRIQQVVRGDSAAYFCASSFQGYYNEQFFGPGTRLTVL.

The table lists this clonotype with many counts. In DNA, the CDR3 is TGTGCCAGCAGTGGACGACTAGCCTGGTCAGGTGAGCAGTTCTTC. Amino acid sequence: CASSGRLAWSGEQFF. The V gene is TRBV12-3 or TRBV12-4, the J gene TRBJ2-1; 7 nucleotides agree with TRBD2. The CDR3 covers 15 residues. Trimming cost V 5 bases and J 9 bases; bases outside gene matches: 13.

Many counts were recorded for this clonotype. This sequence joins TRBV5-8 and TRBJ2-3; 9 positions match TRBD2. J lost 3 bases, V lost 0 bases, and 2 bases had no gene match. Germline CDR1 reads SGHTS; CDR2 reads YDEGEE. This CDR3 is 15 amino acids long. For the CDR3, the DNA is TGTGCCAGCAGCTTGGATACTAGCGGGACAGATACGCAGTATTTT. Residues: CASSLDTSGTDTQYF. Full variable domain (rest looked up from reference TRBV5-8 and TRBJ2-3): EAGVTQSPTHLIKTRGQQATLRCSPISGHTSVYWYQQALGLGLQFLLWYDEGEERNRGNFPPRFSGRQFPNYSSELNVNALELEDSALYLCASSLDTSGTDTQYFGPGTRLTVL.

This clonotype was picked up one time. This chain connects TRBV20-1 to TRBJ1-6, with a tentative D call TRBD1 (5 bases). The CDR3 sequence is 15 residues long. Germline V gene sequence: CDR1 DFQATT, CDR2 SNEGSKA (reference sequence). Trimming pared 6 bases from V and 2 bases from J, leaving 14 bases between. CDR3 DNA sequence: TGCAGTGCCGCCGCTGGGGGTGCCTATAATTCACCCCTCCACTTT. This gives the protein CSAAAGGAYNSPLHF.

The V gene is TRBV20-1, the J gene TRBJ2-5, with 9 bases that match TRBD1. The J segment lost 2 bases and the V segment lost 5 bases, leaving 9 bases of the junction unmatched. Germline CDR1 reads DFQATT; CDR2 reads SNEGSKA (reference sequence). This CDR3 is built from 15 residues. CDR3 nucleotide sequence: TGCAGTGCTTCCCCCGAACAGGGGGCTCAAGAGACCCAGTACTTC. Amino acid sequence: CSASPEQGAQETQYF.

This clonotype has ten or more counts. The V and J genes are TRBV30 and TRBJ1-5, with D maybe TRBD1 (5 bases). The length of the CDR3 is 16 residues. The V end lost 1 base, the J end lost 3 bases, and 16 bases lay between the germline ends. Per the germline V gene, CDR1 is GTSNPN and CDR2 is SVGIG (reference sequence). DNA of the CDR3: TGTGCCTGGAGTGAAAGATGGGGGATATACAATCAGCCCCAGCATTTT. Its protein product is CAWSERWGIYNQPQHF.

This clonotype was seen ten or more times. The rearrangement links TRBV10-3 to TRBJ2-1; D unclear. The CDR3 runs to 16 residues. The germline V and J ends were trimmed by 7 bases and 2 bases, with 18 bases remaining between them. Per the germline V gene, CDR1 is ENHRY and CDR2 is SYGVKD. CDR3 nucleotide sequence: TGTGCCATCACCGCTGGACCGAGCCCTCCCTACAATGAGCAGTTCTTC. Protein product: CAITAGPSPPYNEQFF.

V gene TRBV28 combines with J gene TRBJ2-2, with TRBD2 matching 11 bases. In germline, CDR1 is MDHEN, CDR2 SYDVKM. The ends lost 5 bases at V and 5 bases at J; junction bases unmatched: 7. The CDR3 covers 16 residues. DNA of the CDR3: TGTGCCAGCAGTAAGACCCGACTAGCGGGAACCGGGGAGCTGTTTTTT. Its translation is CASSKTRLAGTGELFF. Together with reference TRBV28 and TRBJ2-2, the CDR3 gives the full variable domain: DVKVTQSSRYLVKRTGEKVFLECVQDMDHENMFWYRQDPGLGLRLIYFSYDVKMKEKGDIPEGYSVSREKKERFSLILESASTNQTSMYLCASSKTRLAGTGELFFGEGSRLTVL.

This clonotype was counted many times. The CDR3 DNA reads as TGTGCCAGCAGCCGGGAGGGGTCCGGGGAGCTGTTTTTT. Residues: CASSREGSGELFF. The chain employs TRBV3-1 and TRBJ2-2, with 7 bases that match TRBD2. CDR3 length: 13 residues. Germline V gene lookup returns CDR1 LGHDT and CDR2 YNNKEL (reference sequence). J gave up 6 bases and V 4 bases, and 2 bases lay outside the gene matches.

This clonotype was picked up a small number of times. The genes are TRBV7-8 and TRBJ2-5, with 7 bases identical to TRBD2. The CDR3 length is 16 residues. Trimming took 5 bases from V and 3 from J; bases not matched to a gene: 12. Per the germline V gene, CDR1 is SGHVS and CDR2 is FQNEAQ. CDR3 sequence reads: CASSPTQPGTKETQYF. CDR3 in DNA: TGTGCCAGCAGCCCGACCCAGCCCGGGACTAAAGAGACCCAGTACTTC.

The sample holds many counts of this clonotype. The J gene is TRBJ2-7, the V gene TRBV27; 13 positions match TRBD2. J was trimmed by 6 bases and V by 5 bases; bases with no gene match: 7. CDR3 length: 15 amino acids. The germline V gene has CDR1 MNHEY and CDR2 SMNVEV (reference sequence). CDR3 sequence: CASSPLAGGTGEQYF. As DNA, the CDR3 is TGTGCCAGCAGTCCACTAGCGGGGGGGACAGGCGAGCAGTACTTC.

This clonotype appeared a single time. The missing conserved phenylalanine or tryptophan at the end of this CDR3 makes a read error likely. This chain uses TRBV7-9 with TRBJ1-6; D call uncertain. CDR3 length equals 15 residues. V lost 7 bases and J lost 0, with 10 bases in between. CDR1 and CDR2 (germline): SEHNR, FQNEAQ (reference sequence). The chain's CDR3 is CASNLTGSYNSPLHL. The CDR3 region has the DNA TGTGCCAGCAACCTCACGGGCTCCTATAATTCACCCCTCCACCTT.